These 15 T cell receptor beta chains were all obtained from the same sample, sequenced in a study of shared clonotypes between healthy human individuals. Only in-frame clones appear in the TCRdb table, and some are missing; sequencing was by immunoSEQ multiplex PCR. The profile covers 1,400,000 or so clones, with approximately 98.5% appearing a single time and roughly 0.36% taken by the ten largest. Material for sequencing was naive CD4+ T cells sorted from blood. This sample's subset: CD45RA+ positively selected. The origin of the receptors is a man aged 25-45 years in good health.

The chain is built from TRBV2 and TRBJ2-2, with 7 bases lining up with TRBD2. The CDR3 extends over 13 amino acids. V dropped 10 bases and J dropped 5; count of bases not matched to a gene: 7. Germline CDR1 SNHLY, CDR2 FYNNEI. The CDR3 region is CATGGRWTGELFF. DNA for the CDR3: TGTGCCACGGGGGGTAGGTGGACCGGGGAGCTGTTTTTT.

This chain uses TRBV29-1 with TRBJ2-1; TRBD2 matches at 15 bases. The CDR3 covers 15 residues. J gave up 7 bases and V 3 bases, and 4 bases lay outside the gene matches. Looked up from germline, CDR1 is SQVTM and CDR2 is ANQGSEA. CDR3 protein: CSVEGLAGGPNEQFF. DNA for the CDR3: TGCAGCGTTGAGGGACTAGCGGGAGGTCCGAATGAGCAGTTCTTC.

The V call is TRBV18, the J call TRBJ1-1; no definite D call. Between the trimmed V and J ends, which lost 2 bases and 0 bases, there was a span of 7 bases. This CDR3 contains 14 residues. The V gene's germline CDR1 is KGHSH and CDR2 LQKENI. In nucleotides, the CDR3 is TGTGCCAGCTCACCAAGAGCCCTGAACACTGAAGCTTTCTTT. Its protein product is CASSPRALNTEAFF.

In regard to this clone: Different DNA sequences within this sample yield the same CDR3. The J gene is TRBJ2-5, the V gene TRBV5-1; 11 nucleotides match TRBD2. The CDR3 is made up of 15 amino acids. Germline CDR1 and CDR2: SGHRS and YFSETQ. With V trimmed by 1 base and J by 1 base, 0 bases remained unmatched. Written as DNA, the CDR3 is TGCGCCAGCAGCTTGCTAGCGGGAGGCCAAGAGACCCAGTACTTC. Translating it yields CASSLLAGGQETQYF. The entire variable domain, with the rest obtained from reference TRBV5-1 and TRBJ2-5, is as follows: KAGVTQTPRYLIKTRGQQVTLSCSPISGHRSVSWYQQTPGQGLQFLFEYFSETQRNKGNFPGRFSGRQFSNSRSEMNVSTLELGDSALYLCASSLLAGGQETQYFGPGTRLLVL.

V usage is TRBV7-8 and J usage is TRBJ2-7, with D maybe TRBD1 (6 bases). The CDR3 consists of 13 residues. Trimming stripped 6 bases from V and 1 base from J, with 10 bases between. Germline V gene sequence: CDR1 SGHVS, CDR2 FQNEAQ. CDR3 DNA sequence: TGTGCCAGCAGGTTGGACAGTTCCTACGAGCAGTACTTC. It specifies CASRLDSSYEQYF. Based on the CDR3 plus reference TRBV7-8 and TRBJ2-7, the full variable domain is GAGVSQSPRYKVAKRGQDVALRCDPISGHVSLFWYQQALGQGPEFLTYFQNEAQLDKSGLPSDRFFAERPEGSVSTLKIQRTQQEDSAVYLCASRLDSSYEQYFGPGTRLTVT.

This chain connects TRBV9 to TRBJ2-5, with a weak D call TRBD2 (6 bases). Germline CDR1 reads SGDLS; CDR2 reads YYNGEE. The CDR3 totals 15 residues. V lost 4 bases and J lost 2, with 15 bases in between. The CDR3 spells CASSQGLLVQETQYF. DNA for the CDR3: TGTGCCAGCAGCCAGGGACTTCTCGTACAAGAGACCCAGTACTTC.

The chain carries TRBV7-9 and TRBJ2-7, with TRBD2 identical over 7 bases. This CDR3 is built from 14 residues. Germline trimming cut 2 bases from V and 3 bases from J; bases unmatched to any gene: 4. Looked up from germline, CDR1 is SEHNR and CDR2 is FQNEAQ (reference sequence). As DNA, the CDR3 is TGTGCCAGCAGCTTATTGGCTAGCGGCTACGAGCAGTACTTC. It translates to CASSLLASGYEQYF.

J is TRBJ2-5 and V is TRBV11-3; tentatively, D is TRBD1 or TRBD2 (5 bases each). The CDR3 covers 15 residues. Germline-derived CDR1 and CDR2 are SGHNT and YENEEA. The ends were cut back, 4 bases at V and 3 bases at J, with 15 bases in the middle. The CDR3 spells CASSSQPGTEETQYF. DNA of the CDR3: TGTGCCAGCAGCTCCCAACCGGGGACGGAAGAGACCCAGTACTTC.

The J gene is TRBJ2-5, the V gene TRBV5-1; D ambiguous. Per the germline V gene, CDR1 is SGHRS and CDR2 is YFSETQ. The CDR3 has 12 residues. V lost 4 bases to trimming and J lost 4 bases, with 8 bases between them. CDR3 nucleotide sequence: TGCGCCAGCAGCAGAGCGCGAGAGACCCAGTACTTC. Encoded protein: CASSRARETQYF.

The chain has TRBV28 and TRBJ2-7; either TRBD1 or TRBD2 may supply D (6 bases each). Trimming shortened V by 4 bases and J by 7 bases, and 26 bases separated the two germline ends. From germline, CDR1 is MDHEN and CDR2 SYDVKM. CDR3 length: 17 residues. The DNA of the CDR3 is TGTGCCAGCAGTTCCGGCGGAGGGGGAGATCAGTCTCGGGAGCAGTACTTC. This encodes CASSSGGGGDQSREQYF.

The chain combines TRBV5-3 with TRBJ1-2; D possibly corresponds to TRBD1 (6 bases). TRBV5-3 counts as an open reading frame of uncertain function. The CDR3 extends over 14 amino acids. The germline V and J ends were trimmed by 8 bases and 7 bases, with 21 bases remaining between them. CDR3 region: CASSLPTGLGGYTF. The DNA of the CDR3 is TGTGCCAGCAGCCTGCCCACAGGGCTTGGTGGCTACACCTTC.

The V and J genes are TRBV18 and TRBJ2-1; D possibly corresponds to TRBD2 (5 bases). CDR3 length equals 13 residues. In germline, CDR1 is KGHSH, CDR2 LQKENI. V was trimmed by 6 bases and J by 9 bases, leaving 15 bases between them. CDR3 loop: CASSPGVTSEQFF. CDR3 coding DNA: TGTGCCAGCTCCCCCGGGGTCACAAGTGAGCAGTTCTTC.

The chain links TRBV5-1 to TRBJ2-6, with D perhaps matching TRBD2 (6 bases). Per germline, CDR1 SGHRS and CDR2 YFSETQ. V lost 4 bases, J lost 0 bases, and 14 bases lay in between. This CDR3 contains 17 residues. CDR3 bases: TGCGCCAGCAGCCCCCAGGCGGGGAACTCTGGGGCCAACGTCCTGACTTTC. Translation gives CASSPQAGNSGANVLTF.

The chain carries TRBV25-1 and TRBJ1-1, with 7 bases matching TRBD1. In germline, CDR1 is MGHDK, CDR2 SYGVNS. V gave up 10 bases and J gave up 4 bases; unmatched junction bases: 6. CDR3 length: 12 residues. For the CDR3, the DNA is TGTGCCAACCACAGGGGTCTCACTGAAGCTTTCTTT. It codes for CANHRGLTEAFF.

The chain is built from TRBV15 and TRBJ2-1; TRBD2 aligns across 7 bases. This CDR3 is 20 amino acids long. Trimming removed 2 bases from V and 0 bases from J; junction bases left unmatched: 16. Germline V gives CDR1 LNHNV, CDR2 YYDKDF (reference sequence). CDR3 sequence reads: CATSRKSSGRWSISYNEQFF. CDR3 DNA sequence: TGTGCCACCAGCAGAAAGTCTAGCGGCCGTTGGAGCATCTCCTACAATGAGCAGTTCTTC.